Shown below are 18 T cell receptor beta chains from a single sample sequenced in a study of T cells in Graves' hyperthyroidism and ophthalmopathy. The CDR3 regions of TCR beta were amplified from RNA transcripts. First-round RT-PCR targeting the TCR CDR3 was performed with the HTBI primer set. Each CDR3 protein is one row after TCRdb ran MiXCR on the multiplex PCR reads. The sample includes more than 300,000 distinct CDR3 sequences, under 15% seen only once; the top ten take about 9.1%. The specimen sequenced was blood. These receptors were obtained from a woman in her late teens or twenties with Graves' hyperthyroidism.

This clonotype has just a few counts. The rearrangement links TRBV7-2 to TRBJ1-2, with 9 bases fitting TRBD1. V lost 5 bases and J lost 7; bases outside the gene matches: 8. In germline, CDR1 is SGHTA, CDR2 FQGNSA. The CDR3 is 14 amino acids. This CDR3 reads CASSLPGTGSGYTF. The CDR3 DNA reads as TGTGCCAGCAGCCTTCCCGGGACAGGGAGTGGCTACACCTTC.

This clonotype has ten or more counts. The V and J genes are TRBV7-8 and TRBJ2-7, with 13 bases matching TRBD2. The CDR3 is 16 amino acids. Looked up from germline, CDR1 is SGHVS and CDR2 is FQNEAQ. Losses at the gene ends were 5 bases for V and 2 bases for J; bases not matched to a gene: 6. The CDR3: CASSMPGLAGPYEQYF. DNA of the CDR3: TGTGCCAGCAGCATGCCGGGACTAGCGGGACCCTACGAGCAGTACTTC.

This clonotype came up many times. The chain carries TRBV20-1 and TRBJ2-1; D ambiguous. Germline V gene lookup returns CDR1 DFQATT and CDR2 SNEGSKA (reference sequence). The length of the CDR3 is 12 residues. V lost 4 bases and J lost 4, with 8 bases in between. CDR3 loop: CSATLSYNEQFF. The CDR3 DNA reads TGCAGTGCTACGTTAAGTTACAATGAGCAGTTCTTC.

This clonotype was seen once. The CDR3 loop reads CASSNRRDTQYF. The CDR3 bases are TGCGCCAGCAGCAACCGGAGGGATACGCAGTATTTT. The chain is built from TRBV5-1 and TRBJ2-3; tentative D call: TRBD2 (5 bases). This CDR3 has 12 amino acids. The germline gives CDR1 SGHRS, CDR2 YFSETQ. Trimming took off 4 bases at V and 6 bases at J, with 9 bases between the two ends.

This clonotype was recorded a few times. The chain uses TRBV19 and TRBJ1-4, with D possibly matching TRBD1 (5 bases). V shed 5 bases and J shed 8 bases, with 15 bases lying between them. The germline V gene has CDR1 LNHDA and CDR2 SQIVND (reference sequence). CDR3 length: 14 residues. The CDR3 DNA follows: TGTGCCAGTAGTGTCCAGGGTGGCACCGAAAAACTGTTTTTT. Its protein product is CASSVQGGTEKLFF.

Many counts were recorded for this clonotype. This rearrangement joins TRBV20-1 to TRBJ2-5, with D uncertain. CDR3 length: 11 amino acids. Germline loops: CDR1 DFQATT, CDR2 SNEGSKA (reference sequence). V was shortened by 6 bases and J by 3 bases, with 8 bases between the two germline ends. This chain's CDR3 is CSALPEETQYF. The DNA for the CDR3 is TGCAGTGCCCTCCCCGAAGAGACCCAGTACTTC.

This clonotype was seen at least ten times. The CDR3, as DNA: TGTGCCAGCAGTTTTTGGGGGCGGGAAATTGAACCCCTCCACTTT. Its translation is CASSFWGREIEPLHF. The genes are TRBV28 and TRBJ1-6, with D perhaps matching TRBD1 (6 bases). The CDR3 loop spans 15 amino acids. Germline V CDR1 and CDR2: MDHEN, SYDVKM. The V and J ends lost 3 bases and 12 bases respectively, with 18 bases between them.

This clonotype appeared many times. The chain combines TRBV29-1 with TRBJ2-5, with 10 positions matching TRBD1. V lost 6 bases, J lost 4 bases, and 8 bases stayed unmatched. This CDR3 has 14 residues. CDR1 and CDR2 from the germline V gene are SQVTM and ANQGSEA. CDR3 sequence reads: CSVSGQGLGETQYF. CDR3 DNA: TGCAGCGTGTCGGGACAGGGGCTAGGAGAGACCCAGTACTTC. Combining the CDR3 with reference TRBV29-1 and TRBJ2-5 gives the whole variable domain SAVISQKPSRDICQRGTSLTIQCQVDSQVTMMFWYRQQPGQSLTLIATANQGSEATYESGFVIDKFPISRPNLTFSTLTVSNMSPEDSSIYLCSVSGQGLGETQYFGPGTRLLVL.

Ten or more counts support this clonotype. This rearrangement joins TRBV2 to TRBJ2-5; a weak D match, TRBD1 (5 bases). CDR1 and CDR2 (germline): SNHLY, FYNNEI. Trimming took off 6 bases at V and 1 base at J, with 6 bases between the two ends. The CDR3 is 12 residues long. CDR3 region: CASRQVQETQYF. CDR3 coding DNA: TGTGCCAGCAGACAGGTCCAAGAGACCCAGTACTTC.

The rearrangement joins TRBV7-8 to TRBJ1-4; tentatively, D is TRBD1 (6 bases). The V end lost 5 bases, the J end lost 1 base, and 11 bases lay between the germline ends. The germline CDR1 and CDR2 sequences are SGHVS and FQNEAQ. CDR3 length: 15 amino acids. The CDR3 DNA reads TGTGCCAGCAGCCAGGAACAGGGAACTAATGAAAAACTGTTTTTT. Translating gives CASSQEQGTNEKLFF.

The CDR3 here is CASRQRPLSNQPQHF. The CDR3 DNA follows: TGCGCCAGCAGACAGCGCCCCTTAAGCAATCAGCCCCAGCATTTT. V and J are TRBV5-1 and TRBJ1-5; D remains unclear. This CDR3 spans 15 amino acids. Looked up from germline, CDR1 is SGHRS and CDR2 is YFSETQ. The ends were cut back, 5 bases at V and 1 base at J, with 13 bases in the middle.

This clonotype was seen ten or more times. This chain joins TRBV5-1 and TRBJ2-5; 10 bases agree with TRBD2. The CDR3 runs 14 residues. Germline CDR1 is SGHRS and CDR2 is YFSETQ. The J segment lost 4 bases and the V segment lost 2 bases, leaving 2 bases of the junction unmatched. DNA for the CDR3: TGCGCCAGCAGCTTAGCTAGCGGGAGAGAGACCCAGTACTTC. Its translation: CASSLASGRETQYF.

In this sample, this clonotype turned up once. The junction departs from germline at one end; a sequencing error may be responsible. The genes are TRBV6-2 or TRBV6-3 and TRBJ2-7; tentatively, D is TRBD1 (6 bases). The length of the CDR3 is 14 residues. Germline V gives CDR1 MNHEY, CDR2 SVGEGT. The CDR3 protein is CAGRDTNLSYEQYF. As DNA, the CDR3 is TGTGCCGGCAGGGACACGAACCTTTCCTACGAGCAGTACTTC.

This clonotype showed up many times. This chain joins TRBV6-1 and TRBJ2-3; D gene unclear. Trimming removed 6 bases at V and 0 bases at J, with 7 bases between. The V gene's germline CDR1 is MNHNS and CDR2 SASEGT. This CDR3 is 13 amino acids long. The CDR3 spells CASREPSTDTQYF. CDR3 DNA sequence: TGTGCCAGCAGAGAGCCGAGCACAGATACGCAGTATTTT.

This clonotype showed up many times. The CDR3 here is CSRRLAGVDNEQFF. The CDR3 region has the DNA TGCAGCCGACGACTAGCGGGAGTGGACAATGAGCAGTTCTTC. The V gene is TRBV20-1, the J gene TRBJ2-1; 12 bases align to TRBD2. Per the germline V gene, CDR1 is DFQATT and CDR2 is SNEGSKA (reference sequence). This CDR3 contains 14 residues.

This clonotype was seen repeatedly, ten times or more. The chain links TRBV15 to TRBJ2-3; 9 bases align to TRBD2. There are 18 residues in the CDR3. Per the germline V gene, CDR1 is LNHNV and CDR2 is YYDKDF (reference sequence). The V gene end was trimmed by 0 bases and the J gene end by 1 base; junction bases not matched to a gene: 8. The CDR3 loop reads CATSRDGGLAGRTDTQYF. CDR3 in DNA: TGTGCCACCAGCAGAGATGGGGGGCTAGCGGGACGCACAGATACGCAGTATTTT.

In this sample, this clonotype turned up many times. The chain has TRBV10-3 and TRBJ1-1; 7 nucleotides align to TRBD1. The V gene end was trimmed by 0 bases and the J gene end by 1 base; junction bases not matched to a gene: 2. CDR1 and CDR2 from the germline V gene are ENHRY and SYGVKD. The CDR3 contains 15 residues. DNA for the CDR3: TGTGCCATCAGTGAGTCAACAGGGGCGAACACTGAAGCTTTCTTT. Translated, it gives CAISESTGANTEAFF.

This clonotype was found many times. The V gene is TRBV28, the J gene TRBJ1-2; D is ambiguous. Trimming shortened V by 3 bases and J by 5 bases, and 10 bases separated the two germline ends. Germline lookup yields CDR1 MDHEN and CDR2 SYDVKM. CDR3 size: 13 residues. The CDR3, as DNA: TGTGCCAGCAGTTTTGGAGGAGGGTATGGCTACACCTTC. Protein product: CASSFGGGYGYTF.